This T cell receptor (beta chain) is from a study of T-cell reconstitution after alpha-beta-depleted transplantation in children. Preparing the TCRbeta library involved the use of unique molecular identifiers. TCRdb ran MiXCR on the PCR reads and lists one entry per CDR3 protein. The sample has some 240,000 distinct CDR3 sequences; about 11% are singletons. Germline V CDR1 and CDR2: LNHDA, SQIVND (reference sequence). The CDR3 is 13 amino acids. The V end lost 4 bases, the J end lost 3 bases, and 10 bases lay between the germline ends. This clonotype was counted at least ten times. The receptor was derived from a human donor who donated a stem cell graft to a child with acute lymphoblastic leukemia. The rearrangement uses TRBV19 and TRBJ2-7; D is undetermined. Specimen: PBMCs from the stem cell graft donor, collected from the stem cell graft. CDR3 nucleotide sequence: TGTGCCAGTAGTAGCTACCTTAACTACGAGCAGTACTTC. Its translation: CASSSYLNYEQYF.